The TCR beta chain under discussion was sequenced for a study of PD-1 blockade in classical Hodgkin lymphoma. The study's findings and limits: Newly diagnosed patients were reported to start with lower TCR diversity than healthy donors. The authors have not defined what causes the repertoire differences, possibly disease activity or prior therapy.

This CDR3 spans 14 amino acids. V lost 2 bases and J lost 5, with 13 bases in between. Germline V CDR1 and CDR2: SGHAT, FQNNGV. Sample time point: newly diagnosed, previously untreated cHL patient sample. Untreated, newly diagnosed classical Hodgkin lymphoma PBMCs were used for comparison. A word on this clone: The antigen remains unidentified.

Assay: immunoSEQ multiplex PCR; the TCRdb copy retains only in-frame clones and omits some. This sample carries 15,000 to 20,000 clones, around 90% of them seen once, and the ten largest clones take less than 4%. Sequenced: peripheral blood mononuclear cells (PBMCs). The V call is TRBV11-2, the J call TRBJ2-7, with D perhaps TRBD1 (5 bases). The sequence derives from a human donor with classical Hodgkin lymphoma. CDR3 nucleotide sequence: TGTGCCAGCAGCTTACGGCAGGGCCGCAACGAGCAGTACTTC. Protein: CASSLRQGRNEQYF.